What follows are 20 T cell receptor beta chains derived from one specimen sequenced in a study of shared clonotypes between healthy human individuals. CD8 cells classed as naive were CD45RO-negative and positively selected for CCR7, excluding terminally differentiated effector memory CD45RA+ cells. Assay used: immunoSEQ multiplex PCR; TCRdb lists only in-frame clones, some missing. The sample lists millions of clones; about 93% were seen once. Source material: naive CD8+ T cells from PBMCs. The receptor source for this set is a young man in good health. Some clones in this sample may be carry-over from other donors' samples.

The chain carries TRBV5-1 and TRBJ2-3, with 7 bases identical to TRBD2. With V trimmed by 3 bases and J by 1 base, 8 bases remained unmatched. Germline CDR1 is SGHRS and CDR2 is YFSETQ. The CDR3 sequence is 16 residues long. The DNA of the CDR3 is TGCGCCAGCAGCTGGAAACTAGCGAGACGCACAGATACGCAGTATTTT. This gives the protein CASSWKLARRTDTQYF.

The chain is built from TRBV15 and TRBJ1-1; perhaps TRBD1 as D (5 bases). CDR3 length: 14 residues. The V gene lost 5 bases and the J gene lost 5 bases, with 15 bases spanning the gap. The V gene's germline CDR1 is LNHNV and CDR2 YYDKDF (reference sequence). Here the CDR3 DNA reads TGTGCCACCAGCCTCGGCAGGGCGGGGACTGAAGCTTTCTTT. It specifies CATSLGRAGTEAFF.

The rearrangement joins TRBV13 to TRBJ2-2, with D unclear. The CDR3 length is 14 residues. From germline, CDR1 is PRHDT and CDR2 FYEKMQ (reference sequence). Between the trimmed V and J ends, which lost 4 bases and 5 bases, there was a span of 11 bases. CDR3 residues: CASSSRLKTGELFF. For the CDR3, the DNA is TGTGCCAGCAGCTCAAGACTTAAAACCGGGGAGCTGTTTTTT.

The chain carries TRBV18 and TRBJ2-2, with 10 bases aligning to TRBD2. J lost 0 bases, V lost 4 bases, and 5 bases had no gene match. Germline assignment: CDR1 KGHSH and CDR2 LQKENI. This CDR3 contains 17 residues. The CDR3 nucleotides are TGTGCCAGCTCACAGATAGGACTAGCGGCGAACACCGGGGAGCTGTTTTTT. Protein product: CASSQIGLAANTGELFF.

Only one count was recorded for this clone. The DNA of the CDR3 is TGTGCCACCGAAGGGGGGCGGATGAACACTGAAGCTTTCTTT. The encoded protein is CATEGGRMNTEAFF. V usage is TRBV7-8 and J usage is TRBJ1-1; D possibly corresponds to TRBD1 (6 bases). This CDR3 spans 14 amino acids. With 10 bases removed from V and 0 bases from J, the gap between germline ends came to 15 bases. Germline CDR1 is SGHVS and CDR2 is FQNEAQ. Combining the CDR3 with reference TRBV7-8 and TRBJ1-1 gives the whole variable domain GAGVSQSPRYKVAKRGQDVALRCDPISGHVSLFWYQQALGQGPEFLTYFQNEAQLDKSGLPSDRFFAERPEGSVSTLKIQRTQQEDSAVYLCATEGGRMNTEAFFGQGTRLTVV.

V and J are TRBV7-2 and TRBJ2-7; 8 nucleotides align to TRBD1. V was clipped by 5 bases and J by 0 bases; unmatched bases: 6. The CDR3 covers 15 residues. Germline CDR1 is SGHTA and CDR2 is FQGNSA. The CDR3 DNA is TGTGCCAGCAGCAAGACAGGGGTTTACTCCTACGAGCAGTACTTC. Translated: CASSKTGVYSYEQYF.

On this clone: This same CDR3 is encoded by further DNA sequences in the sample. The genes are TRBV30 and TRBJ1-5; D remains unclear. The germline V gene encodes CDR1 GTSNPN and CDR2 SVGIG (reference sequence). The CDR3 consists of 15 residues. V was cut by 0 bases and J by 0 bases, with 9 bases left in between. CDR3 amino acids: CAWSVGSYSNQPQHF. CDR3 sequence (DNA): TGTGCCTGGAGTGTTGGGTCATATAGCAATCAGCCCCAGCATTTT.

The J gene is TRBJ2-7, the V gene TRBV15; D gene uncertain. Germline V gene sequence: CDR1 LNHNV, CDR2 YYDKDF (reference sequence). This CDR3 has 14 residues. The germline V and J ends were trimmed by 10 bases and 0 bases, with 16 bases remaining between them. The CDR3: CAILPLNGSYEQYF. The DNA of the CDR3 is TGTGCCATACTACCTCTAAATGGCTCCTACGAGCAGTACTTC.

The CDR3 here is CASSPIFGEQFF. The CDR3 DNA follows: TGTGCCAGCAGCCCGATATTCGGCGAGCAGTTCTTC. The V and J genes are TRBV6-5 and TRBJ2-1; D remains unclear. Between the trimmed V and J ends, which lost 6 bases and 10 bases, there was a span of 13 bases. The germline CDR1 and CDR2 sequences are MNHEY and SVGAGI. The CDR3 totals 12 residues.

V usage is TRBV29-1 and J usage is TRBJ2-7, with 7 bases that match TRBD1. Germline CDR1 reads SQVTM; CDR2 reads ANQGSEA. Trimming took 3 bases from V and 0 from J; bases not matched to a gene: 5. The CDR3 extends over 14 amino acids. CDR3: CSVEDRKSSYEQYF. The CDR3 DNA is TGCAGCGTTGAGGACAGGAAGAGCTCCTACGAGCAGTACTTC.

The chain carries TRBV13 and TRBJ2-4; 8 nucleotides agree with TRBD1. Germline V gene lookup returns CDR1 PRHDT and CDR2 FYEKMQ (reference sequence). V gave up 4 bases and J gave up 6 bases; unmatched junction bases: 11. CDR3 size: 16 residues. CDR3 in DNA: TGTGCCAGCAGCTCCCGGACAGGGTTTGATCTAAACATTCAGTACTTC. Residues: CASSSRTGFDLNIQYF.

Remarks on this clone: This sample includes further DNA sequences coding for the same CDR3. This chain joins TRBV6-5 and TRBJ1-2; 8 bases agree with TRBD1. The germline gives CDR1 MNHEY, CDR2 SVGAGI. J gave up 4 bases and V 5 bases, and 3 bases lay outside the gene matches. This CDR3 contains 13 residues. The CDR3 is CASSPTGGYGYTF. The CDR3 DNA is TGTGCCAGCAGTCCCACAGGGGGCTATGGCTACACCTTC.

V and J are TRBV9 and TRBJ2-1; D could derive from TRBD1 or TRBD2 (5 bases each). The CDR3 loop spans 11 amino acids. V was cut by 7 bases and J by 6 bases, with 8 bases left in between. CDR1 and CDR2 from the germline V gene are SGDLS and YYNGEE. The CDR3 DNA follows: TGTGCCAGCGGGACGGGCAATGAGCAGTTCTTC. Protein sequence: CASGTGNEQFF.

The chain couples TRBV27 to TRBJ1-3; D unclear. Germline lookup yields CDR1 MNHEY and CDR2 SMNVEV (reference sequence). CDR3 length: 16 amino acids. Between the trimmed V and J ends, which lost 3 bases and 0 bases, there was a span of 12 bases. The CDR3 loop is CASSLSSYNSGNTIYF. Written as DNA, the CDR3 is TGTGCCAGCAGTTTGTCCAGTTACAACTCTGGAAACACCATATATTTT.

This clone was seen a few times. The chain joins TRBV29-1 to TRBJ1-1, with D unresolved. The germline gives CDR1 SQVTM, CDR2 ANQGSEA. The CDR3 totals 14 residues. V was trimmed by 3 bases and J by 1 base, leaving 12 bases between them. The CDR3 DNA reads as TGCAGCGTTGAGAGGGTCCGGGAGAACACTGAAGCTTTCTTT. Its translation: CSVERVRENTEAFF. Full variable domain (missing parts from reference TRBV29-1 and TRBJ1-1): SAVISQKPSRDICQRGTSLTIQCQVDSQVTMMFWYRQQPGQSLTLIATANQGSEATYESGFVIDKFPISRPNLTFSTLTVSNMSPEDSSIYLCSVERVRENTEAFFGQGTRLTVV.

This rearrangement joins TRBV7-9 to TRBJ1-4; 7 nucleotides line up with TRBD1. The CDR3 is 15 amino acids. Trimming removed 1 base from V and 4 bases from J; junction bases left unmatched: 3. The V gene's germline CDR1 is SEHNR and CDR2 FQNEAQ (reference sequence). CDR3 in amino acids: CASSLGQGFNEKLFF. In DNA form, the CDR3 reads TGTGCCAGCAGCTTAGGACAGGGCTTTAATGAAAAACTGTTTTTT.

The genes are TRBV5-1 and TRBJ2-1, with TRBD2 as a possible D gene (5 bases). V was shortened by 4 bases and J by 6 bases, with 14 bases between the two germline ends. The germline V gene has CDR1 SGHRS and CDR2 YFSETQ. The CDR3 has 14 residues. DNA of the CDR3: TGCGCCAGCAGCCTATGGACTCCCAGCAATGAGCAGTTCTTC. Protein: CASSLWTPSNEQFF.

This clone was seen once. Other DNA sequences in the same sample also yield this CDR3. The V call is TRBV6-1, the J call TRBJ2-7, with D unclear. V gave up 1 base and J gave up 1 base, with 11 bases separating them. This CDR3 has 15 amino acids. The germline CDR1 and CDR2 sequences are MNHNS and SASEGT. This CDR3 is CASSEGLNLSYEQYF. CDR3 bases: TGTGCCAGCAGTGAAGGTTTGAATCTTTCCTACGAGCAGTACTTC.

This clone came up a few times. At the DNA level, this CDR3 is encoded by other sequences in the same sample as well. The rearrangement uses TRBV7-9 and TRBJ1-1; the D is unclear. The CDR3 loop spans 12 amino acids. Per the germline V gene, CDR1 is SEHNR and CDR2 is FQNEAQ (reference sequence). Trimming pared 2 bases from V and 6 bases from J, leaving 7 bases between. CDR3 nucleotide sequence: TGTGCCAGCAGCTTATCTGGCGCTGAAGCTTTCTTT. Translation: CASSLSGAEAFF.

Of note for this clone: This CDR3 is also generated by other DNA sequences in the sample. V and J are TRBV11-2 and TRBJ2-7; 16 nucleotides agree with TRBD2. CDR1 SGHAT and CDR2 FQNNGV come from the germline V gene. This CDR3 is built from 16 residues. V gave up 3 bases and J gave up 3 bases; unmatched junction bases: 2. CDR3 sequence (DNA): TGTGCCAGCAGCTTGGGACTAGCGGGAGGGTACTACGAGCAGTACTTC. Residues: CASSLGLAGGYYEQYF.